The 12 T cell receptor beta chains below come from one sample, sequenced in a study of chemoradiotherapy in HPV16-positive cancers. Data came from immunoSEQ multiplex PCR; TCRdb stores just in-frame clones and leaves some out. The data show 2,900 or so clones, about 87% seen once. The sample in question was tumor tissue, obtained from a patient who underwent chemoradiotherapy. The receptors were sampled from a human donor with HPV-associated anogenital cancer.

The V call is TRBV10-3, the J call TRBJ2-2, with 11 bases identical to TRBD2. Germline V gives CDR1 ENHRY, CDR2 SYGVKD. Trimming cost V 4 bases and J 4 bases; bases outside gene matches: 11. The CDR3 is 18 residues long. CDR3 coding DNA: TGTGCCATCAGTGGAGGGGATAGCGGGGGGGCTCCCACCGGGGAGCTGTTTTTT. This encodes CAISGGDSGGAPTGELFF.

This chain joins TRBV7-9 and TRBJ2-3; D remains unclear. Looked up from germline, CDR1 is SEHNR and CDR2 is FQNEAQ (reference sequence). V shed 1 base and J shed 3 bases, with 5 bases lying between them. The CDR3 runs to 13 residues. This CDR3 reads CASSLDGTDTQYF. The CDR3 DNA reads TGTGCCAGCAGCTTAGATGGAACAGATACGCAGTATTTT.

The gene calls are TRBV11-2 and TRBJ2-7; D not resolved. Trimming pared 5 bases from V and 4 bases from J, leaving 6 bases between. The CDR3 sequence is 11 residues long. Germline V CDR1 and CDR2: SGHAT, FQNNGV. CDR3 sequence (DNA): TGTGCCAGCAGCCCTTTGTACGAGCAGTACTTC. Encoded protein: CASSPLYEQYF.

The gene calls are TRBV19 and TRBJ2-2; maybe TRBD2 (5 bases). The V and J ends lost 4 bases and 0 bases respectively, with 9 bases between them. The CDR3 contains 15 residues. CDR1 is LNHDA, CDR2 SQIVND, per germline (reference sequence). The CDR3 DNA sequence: TGTGCCAGTAGTACTTCCGGGACGAACACCGGGGAGCTGTTTTTT. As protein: CASSTSGTNTGELFF.

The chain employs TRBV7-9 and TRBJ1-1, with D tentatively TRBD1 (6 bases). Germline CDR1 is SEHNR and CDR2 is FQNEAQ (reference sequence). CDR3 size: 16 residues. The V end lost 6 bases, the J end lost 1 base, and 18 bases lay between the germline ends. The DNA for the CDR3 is TGTGCCAGCAGGGGCTTTGAGGGGGGGGAGAACACTGAAGCTTTCTTT. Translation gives CASRGFEGGENTEAFF. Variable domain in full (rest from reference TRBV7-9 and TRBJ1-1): DTGVSQNPRHKITKRGQNVTFRCDPISEHNRLYWYRQTLGQGPEFLTYFQNEAQLEKSRLLSDRFSAERPKGSFSTLEIQRTEQGDSAMYLCASRGFEGGENTEAFFGQGTRLTVV.

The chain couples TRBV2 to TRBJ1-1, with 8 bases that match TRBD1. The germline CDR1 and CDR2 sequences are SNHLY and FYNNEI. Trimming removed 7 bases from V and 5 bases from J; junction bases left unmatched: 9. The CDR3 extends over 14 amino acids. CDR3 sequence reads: CASKGDRISTEAFF. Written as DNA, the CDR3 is TGTGCCAGCAAGGGGGACAGGATTTCAACTGAAGCTTTCTTT.

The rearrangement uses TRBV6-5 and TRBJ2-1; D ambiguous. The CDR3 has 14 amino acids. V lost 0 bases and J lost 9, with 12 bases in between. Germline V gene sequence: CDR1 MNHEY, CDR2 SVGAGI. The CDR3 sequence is CASSYSNSPLEQFF. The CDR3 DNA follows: TGTGCCAGCAGTTACTCGAACTCCCCCCTTGAGCAGTTCTTC.

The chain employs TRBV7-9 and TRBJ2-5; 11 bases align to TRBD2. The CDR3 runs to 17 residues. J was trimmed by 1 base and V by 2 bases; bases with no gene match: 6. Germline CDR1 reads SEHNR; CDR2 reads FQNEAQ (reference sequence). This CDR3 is CASSLMETSGTQETQYF. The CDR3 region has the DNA TGTGCCAGCAGCTTAATGGAGACTAGCGGGACCCAAGAGACCCAGTACTTC.

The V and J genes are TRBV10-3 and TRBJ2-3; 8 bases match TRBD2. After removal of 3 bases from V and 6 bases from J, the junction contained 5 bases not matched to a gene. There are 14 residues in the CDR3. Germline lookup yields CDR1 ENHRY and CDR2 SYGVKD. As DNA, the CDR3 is TGTGCCATCAGTGAACGGGGGGGCATGGATACGCAGTATTTT. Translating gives CAISERGGMDTQYF.

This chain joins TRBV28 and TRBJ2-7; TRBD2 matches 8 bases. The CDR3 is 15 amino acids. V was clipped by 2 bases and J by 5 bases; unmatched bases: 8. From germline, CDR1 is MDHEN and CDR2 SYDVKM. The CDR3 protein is CASSLAGGVPHEQYF. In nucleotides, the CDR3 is TGTGCCAGCAGTTTAGCGGGAGGAGTCCCGCACGAGCAGTACTTC.

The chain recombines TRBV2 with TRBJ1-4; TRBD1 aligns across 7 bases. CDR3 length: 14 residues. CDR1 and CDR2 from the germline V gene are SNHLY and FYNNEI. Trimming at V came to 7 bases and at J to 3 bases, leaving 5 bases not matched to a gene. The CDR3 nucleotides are TGTGCCAGCACCATACAGGGGTCTAATGAAAAACTGTTTTTT. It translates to CASTIQGSNEKLFF.

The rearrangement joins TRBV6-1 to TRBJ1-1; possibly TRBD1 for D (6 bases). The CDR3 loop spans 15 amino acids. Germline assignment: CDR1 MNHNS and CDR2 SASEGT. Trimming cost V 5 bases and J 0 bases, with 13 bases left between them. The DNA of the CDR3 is TGTGCCAGCAGTTTCCCCGGGACACTGAACACTGAAGCTTTCTTT. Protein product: CASSFPGTLNTEAFF.